These 15 T cell receptor beta chains were all obtained from the same sample, sequenced in a study of blood T cell repertoires in COVID-19. Here immunoSEQ multiplex PCR was the method, and the copy in TCRdb shows in-frame clones only, minus some. The sample holds more than 90,000 clones, roughly 80% seen once. The specimen sequenced was peripheral blood. These receptors originate from a human donor in a cohort sampled during active COVID-19.

The genes are TRBV6-5 and TRBJ2-7; 7 nucleotides align to TRBD1. The CDR3 sequence is 15 residues long. CDR1 is MNHEY and CDR2 is SVGAGI in the germline V gene. Trimming cost V 0 bases and J 2 bases; bases outside gene matches: 4. CDR3 amino acids: CASSYSGTDTYEQYF. CDR3 DNA sequence: TGTGCCAGCAGTTACTCTGGGACAGACACCTACGAGCAGTACTTC.

The chain carries TRBV5-1 and TRBJ1-1, with D tentatively TRBD1 (5 bases). Germline CDR1 SGHRS, CDR2 YFSETQ. The CDR3 consists of 15 residues. V dropped 4 bases and J dropped 0 bases, with 13 bases sitting between them. The CDR3 DNA follows: TGCGCCAGCAGCCCTATACAGGTCCTGAACACTGAAGCTTTCTTT. Protein: CASSPIQVLNTEAFF.

V usage is TRBV6-5 and J usage is TRBJ2-3, with 10 bases that match TRBD2. This CDR3 region has 15 residues. V lost 6 bases to trimming and J lost 4 bases; unmatched junction nucleotides: 7. Germline CDR1 is MNHEY and CDR2 is SVGAGI. CDR3: CASRTSGGGADTQYF. The CDR3 DNA is TGTGCCAGCAGAACGAGCGGGGGGGGTGCAGATACGCAGTATTTT.

The rearrangement uses TRBV2 and TRBJ1-5; no firm D call. V was cut by 4 bases and J by 4 bases, with 14 bases left in between. The length of the CDR3 is 15 residues. CDR1 is SNHLY, CDR2 FYNNEI, per germline. CDR3 DNA: TGTGCCAGCAGTGTACAGCAAATTAAGAATCAGCCCCAGCATTTT. As protein: CASSVQQIKNQPQHF.

This rearrangement joins TRBV3-1 (or the pseudogene TRBV3-2) to TRBJ2-7; tentative D call: TRBD2 (6 bases). This CDR3 is 14 amino acids long. Per the germline V gene, CDR1 is LGHDT and CDR2 is YNNKEL (reference sequence). The V gene lost 1 base and the J gene lost 2 bases, with 9 bases spanning the gap. The CDR3 region is CASSQGTTTYEQYF. The CDR3 DNA is TGTGCCAGCAGCCAAGGGACTACGACCTACGAGCAGTACTTC.

V and J are TRBV15 and TRBJ1-4; TRBD1 agrees at 7 bases. J lost 8 bases, V lost 1 base, and 16 bases had no gene match. In germline, CDR1 is LNHNV, CDR2 YYDKDF (reference sequence). This CDR3 region has 18 residues. The CDR3 sequence: CATSRGSFVTGRQEKLFF. The DNA of the CDR3 is TGTGCCACCAGCAGAGGGTCGTTTGTGACAGGGCGGCAAGAAAAACTGTTTTTT. The whole variable domain, remainder taken from reference TRBV15 and TRBJ1-4, is DAMVIQNPRYQVTQFGKPVTLSCSQTLNHNVMYWYQQKSSQAPKLLFHYYDKDFNNEADTPDNFQSRRPNTSFCFLDIRSPGLGDTAMYLCATSRGSFVTGRQEKLFFGSGTQLSVL.

This sequence joins TRBV2 and TRBJ2-3, with TRBD1 matching 9 bases. CDR1 and CDR2 (germline): SNHLY, FYNNEI. This CDR3 comprises 15 residues. J lost 3 bases, V lost 3 bases, and 4 bases had no gene match. CDR3 loop: CASSEGGQGTDTQYF. CDR3 in DNA: TGTGCCAGCAGTGAGGGGGGACAGGGAACAGATACGCAGTATTTT.

The chain carries TRBV19 and TRBJ1-1, with D possibly TRBD1 on 5 matching bases. Germline V lookup: CDR1 LNHDA, CDR2 SQIVND (reference sequence). V gave up 2 bases and J gave up 11 bases, with 12 bases separating them. CDR3 length: 12 residues. For the CDR3, the DNA is TGTGCCAGTAGTATACTGGGGGACTCGGCTTTCTTT. Translating gives CASSILGDSAFF.

A note on this clone: A read error may produce the germline difference seen at one junction end. The identical CDR3 is also encoded by other nucleotide sequences in the sample. The CDR3 DNA reads as TGTGCCAGCAGCGCAGGGGGCAACCAGCCCCAGCATTTT. It encodes CASSAGGNQPQHF. V usage is TRBV3-1 (or the pseudogene TRBV3-2) and J usage is TRBJ1-5; TRBD1 agrees at 8 bases. This CDR3 has 13 residues. Germline V lookup: CDR1 LGHDT, CDR2 YNNKEL (reference sequence).

The chain uses TRBV28 and TRBJ1-1, with D tentatively TRBD1 (6 bases). Per germline, CDR1 MDHEN and CDR2 SYDVKM. This CDR3 contains 15 residues. Trimming left V 4 bases short and J 5 bases short, with 17 bases between. The CDR3 spells CASSSPGQIGTEAFF. The CDR3 nucleotides read TGTGCCAGCAGTTCCCCTGGACAGATAGGGACTGAAGCTTTCTTT.

CDR3 sequence: CASSFGTGSINEKLFF. DNA of the CDR3: TGTGCCAGCAGCTTCGGGACAGGGTCGATTAATGAAAAACTGTTTTTT. This chain joins TRBV7-9 and TRBJ1-4; 9 bases fit TRBD1. Looked up from germline, CDR1 is SEHNR and CDR2 is FQNEAQ (reference sequence). Trimming cost V 3 bases and J 4 bases; bases outside gene matches: 6. The CDR3 has 16 residues.

The genes are TRBV7-9 and TRBJ2-7; D is unresolved. The CDR3 runs 14 residues. The germline V gene encodes CDR1 SEHNR and CDR2 FQNEAQ (reference sequence). V lost 2 bases and J lost 0, with 8 bases in between. In DNA, the CDR3 is TGTGCCAGCAGCTTAAAGTACTCCTCCTACGAGCAGTACTTC. It codes for CASSLKYSSYEQYF.

The chain's CDR3 is CASSPIGQGVQPQHF. The CDR3 nucleotides read TGTGCCAGCTCACCAATCGGACAGGGGGTTCAGCCCCAGCATTTT. The chain couples TRBV18 to TRBJ1-5, with 10 bases matching TRBD1. Germline CDR1 and CDR2: KGHSH and LQKENI. V trimming: 2 bases; J trimming: 6 bases; junction bases outside the gene matches: 4. The CDR3 length is 15 residues.

This sequence joins TRBV7-9 and TRBJ1-5, with 8 bases aligning to TRBD1. There are 15 residues in the CDR3. Germline V gene data show CDR1 as SEHNR and CDR2 as FQNEAQ (reference sequence). V trimming: 4 bases; J trimming: 1 base; junction bases outside the gene matches: 3. The CDR3 sequence is CASSSDRASNQPQHF. The CDR3, as DNA: TGTGCCAGCAGCTCGGACAGGGCCAGCAATCAGCCCCAGCATTTT.

Only one count was recorded for this clone. The chain is built from TRBV9 and TRBJ1-3, with D maybe TRBD1 (5 bases). This CDR3 spans 16 amino acids. V lost 2 bases, J lost 0 bases, and 12 bases lay in between. In germline, CDR1 is SGDLS, CDR2 YYNGEE. The CDR3 protein is CASSVQGPYSGNTIYF. CDR3 nucleotide sequence: TGTGCCAGCAGCGTGCAGGGCCCTTACTCTGGAAACACCATATATTTT.